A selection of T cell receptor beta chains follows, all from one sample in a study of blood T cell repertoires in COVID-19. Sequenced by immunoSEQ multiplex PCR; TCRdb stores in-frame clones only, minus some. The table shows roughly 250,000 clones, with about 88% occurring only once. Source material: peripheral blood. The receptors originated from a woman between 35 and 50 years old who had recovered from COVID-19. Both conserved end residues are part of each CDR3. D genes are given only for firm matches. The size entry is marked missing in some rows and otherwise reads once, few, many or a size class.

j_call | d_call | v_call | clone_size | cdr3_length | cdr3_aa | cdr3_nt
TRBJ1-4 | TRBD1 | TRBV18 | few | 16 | CASSADRGLTNEKLFF | TGTGCCAGCTCAGCGGACAGGGGATTAACTAATGAAAAACTGTTTTTT
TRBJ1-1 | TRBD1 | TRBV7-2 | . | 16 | CASSRLGGRGRTEAFF | TGTGCCAGCAGCCGGTTGGGAGGTAGGGGGCGCACTGAAGCTTTCTTT
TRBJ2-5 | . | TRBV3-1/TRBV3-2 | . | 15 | CASSQFKGYQETQYF | TGTGCCAGCAGCCAATTCAAGGGGTACCAAGAGACCCAGTACTTC
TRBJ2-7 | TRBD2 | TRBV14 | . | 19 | CASSQDRSGRASSSYEQYF | TGTGCCAGCAGCCAAGATCGTAGCGGGAGGGCCTCTAGTTCCTACGAGCAGTACTTC
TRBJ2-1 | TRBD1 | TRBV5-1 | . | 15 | CASTDRAFTYNEQFF | TGCGCCAGCACGGACAGGGCTTTTACCTACAATGAGCAGTTCTTC
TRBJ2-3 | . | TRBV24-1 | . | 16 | CATMTGGVGYGDTQYF | TGTGCCACCATGACTGGAGGGGTCGGGTATGGAGATACGCAGTATTTT
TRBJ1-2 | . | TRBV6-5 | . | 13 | CASSYSGRYGYTF | TGTGCCAGCAGTTACTCGGGCCGATATGGCTACACCTTC
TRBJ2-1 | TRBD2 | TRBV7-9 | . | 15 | CASSTRTSRASEQFF | TGTGCCAGCAGCACAAGGACTAGCAGGGCGTCTGAGCAGTTCTTC
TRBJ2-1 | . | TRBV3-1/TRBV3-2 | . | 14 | CASSQGPGYNEQFF | TGTGCCAGCAGCCAAGGCCCAGGGTACAATGAGCAGTTCTTC
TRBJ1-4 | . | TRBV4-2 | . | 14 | CASSQGAGNEKLFF | TGTGCCAGCAGCCAAGGGGCAGGTAATGAAAAACTGTTTTTT
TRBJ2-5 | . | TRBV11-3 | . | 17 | CASSSPTWTGSQETQYF | TGTGCCAGCAGCTCACCGACATGGACTGGGAGCCAAGAGACCCAGTACTTC
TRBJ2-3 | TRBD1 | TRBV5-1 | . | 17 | CASSQQILGTERDTQYF | TGCGCCAGCAGCCAGCAAATTTTGGGGACAGAAAGAGATACGCAGTATTTT
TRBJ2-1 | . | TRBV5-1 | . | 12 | CASSPGYNEQFF | TGCGCCAGCAGCCCCGGCTACAATGAGCAGTTCTTC
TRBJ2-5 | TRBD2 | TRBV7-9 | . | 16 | CASSPGTSGNMETQYF | TGTGCCAGCAGCCCTGGGACTAGCGGTAATATGGAGACCCAGTACTTC
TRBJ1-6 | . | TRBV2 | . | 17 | CASSDGARSSYNSPLHF | TGTGCCAGCAGTGATGGGGCCAGGAGCTCCTATAATTCACCCCTCCACTTT
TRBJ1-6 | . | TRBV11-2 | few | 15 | CASSFSGGYNSPLHF | TGTGCCAGCAGCTTTAGCGGAGGGTATAATTCACCCCTCCACTTT
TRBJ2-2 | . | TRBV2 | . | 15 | CASSELGGRAGELFF | TGTGCCAGCAGTGAATTGGGGGGTCGAGCCGGGGAGCTGTTTTTT
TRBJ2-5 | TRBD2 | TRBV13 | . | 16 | CASSLVASGSGETQYF | TGTGCCAGCAGCTTAGTGGCTAGCGGGAGTGGGGAGACCCAGTACTTC
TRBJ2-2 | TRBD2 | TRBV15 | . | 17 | CATSRDRTSGTAGELFF | TGTGCCACCAGCAGAGACCGGACTAGCGGGACGGCCGGGGAGCTGTTTTTT
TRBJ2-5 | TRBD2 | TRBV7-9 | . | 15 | CASSLASGGEKTQYF | TGTGCCAGCAGCTTAGCTAGCGGGGGGGAAAAGACCCAGTACTTC
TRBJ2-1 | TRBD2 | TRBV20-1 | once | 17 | CSASYLFAGGSYNEQFF | TGCAGTGCTAGTTACTTATTTGCGGGAGGTTCCTACAATGAGCAGTTCTTC
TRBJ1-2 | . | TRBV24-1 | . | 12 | CATSDPVYGYTF | TGTGCCACCAGTGACCCCGTCTATGGCTACACCTTC
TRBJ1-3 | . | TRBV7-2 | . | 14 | CACARGGSGNTIYF | TGTGCCTGCGCCCGGGGTGGCTCTGGAAACACCATATATTTT
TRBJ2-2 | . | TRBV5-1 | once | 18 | CASSLAAGGRGSSGELFF | TGCGCCAGCAGCTTGGCCGCGGGTGGCAGGGGATCCTCCGGGGAGCTGTTTTTT
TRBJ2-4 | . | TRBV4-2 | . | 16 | CASSLGARLAKNIQYF | TGTGCCAGCAGCTTGGGGGCCCGGCTAGCCAAAAACATTCAGTACTTC
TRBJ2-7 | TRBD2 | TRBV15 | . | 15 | CATSTIGGGTYEQYF | TGTGCCACCAGCACAATCGGGGGGGGCACCTACGAGCAGTACTTC
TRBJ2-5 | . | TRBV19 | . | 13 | CATTPGRGETQYF | TGTGCCACGACCCCGGGCAGGGGCGAGACCCAGTACTTC
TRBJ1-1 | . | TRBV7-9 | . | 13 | CASSLFGGTEAFF | TGTGCCAGCAGCTTATTCGGAGGGACTGAAGCTTTCTTT
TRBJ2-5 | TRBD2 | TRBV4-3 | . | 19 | CASSQSRLAGGNYQETQYF | TGCGCCAGCAGCCAGAGTAGACTAGCGGGAGGAAATTACCAAGAGACCCAGTACTTC
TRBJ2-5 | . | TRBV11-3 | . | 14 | CASSSEGGVETQYF | TGTGCCAGCAGTAGTGAAGGGGGGGTGGAGACCCAGTACTTC
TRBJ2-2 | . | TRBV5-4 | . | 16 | CASSLASGLNTGELFF | TGTGCCAGCAGCTTGGCGTCAGGGTTGAACACCGGGGAGCTGTTTTTT
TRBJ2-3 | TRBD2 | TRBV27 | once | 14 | CASRGGEGWFTQYF | TGTGCCAGCCGTGGCGGGGAGGGGTGGTTTACGCAGTATTTT
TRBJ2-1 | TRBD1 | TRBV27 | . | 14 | CASRTGQAHNEQFF | TGTGCCAGCAGGACTGGACAGGCACACAATGAGCAGTTCTTC
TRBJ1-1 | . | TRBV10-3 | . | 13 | CAISESWELEAFF | TGTGCCATCAGTGAGTCTTGGGAGCTTGAAGCTTTCTTT
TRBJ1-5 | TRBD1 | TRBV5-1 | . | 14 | CASSMRQGDQPQHF | TGCGCCAGCAGCATGAGACAGGGTGATCAGCCCCAGCATTTT
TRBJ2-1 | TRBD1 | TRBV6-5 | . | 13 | CASSRQGANEQFF | TGTGCCAGCAGCCGACAGGGTGCCAATGAGCAGTTCTTC
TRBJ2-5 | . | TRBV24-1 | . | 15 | CATSSTAQRQETQYF | TGTGCCACCAGTAGTACAGCACAACGCCAAGAGACCCAGTACTTC
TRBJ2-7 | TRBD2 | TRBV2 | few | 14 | CASRGTSGRNEQYF | TGTGCCAGCAGGGGGACTAGCGGGAGAAACGAGCAGTACTTC
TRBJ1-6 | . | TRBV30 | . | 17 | CAYGRGDYVSYNSPLHF | TGTGCTTATGGTAGAGGGGACTACGTCTCCTATAATTCACCCCTCCACTTT
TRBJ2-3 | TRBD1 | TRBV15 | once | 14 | CATSRDRGPDTQYF | TGTGCCACCAGCAGGGACAGGGGACCAGATACGCAGTATTTT